One and the same sample provided the 14 T cell receptor beta chains below, sequenced in a study of T-cell reconstitution after alpha-beta-depleted transplantation in children. Library preparation (for TCRbeta) was performed with unique molecular identifiers. TCRdb re-called the PCR reads through MiXCR, storing one row per CDR3 protein. Of over 300,000 distinct CDR3 sequences listed, over 9% are singletons. Sample: PBMCs from the stem cell graft donor, taken from the stem cell graft. The receptor set was obtained from a human donor who donated a stem cell graft to a child with acute lymphoblastic leukemia.

This clonotype was counted many times. The chain recombines TRBV20-1 with TRBJ2-7, with D possibly TRBD2 on 6 matching bases. There are 15 residues in the CDR3. CDR1 is DFQATT, CDR2 SNEGSKA, per germline (reference sequence). Trimming took off 3 bases at V and 3 bases at J, with 18 bases between the two ends. The CDR3 here is CSARSGRDAHYEQYF. The CDR3 coding sequence is TGCAGTGCTAGGAGTGGGCGGGATGCCCACTACGAGCAGTACTTC.

V is TRBV11-2 and J is TRBJ2-5, with D possibly being TRBD1 (8 bases). The V and J ends lost 6 bases and 5 bases respectively, with 28 bases between them. This CDR3 is 18 amino acids long. From germline, CDR1 is SGHAT and CDR2 FQNNGV. The CDR3 nucleotides are TGTGCCAGCAGTAACCCCAGGGGGCTAGCGGAGCTTAGGGAGACCCAGTACTTC. Its protein is CASSNPRGLAELRETQYF.

This clonotype was observed a handful of times. The chain's CDR3 is CASSQLRNTEAFF. The CDR3 nucleotides read TGTGCCAGCAGCCAACTACGGAACACTGAAGCTTTCTTT. The gene calls are TRBV11-3 and TRBJ1-1, with D unclear. Trimming took 5 bases from V and 1 from J, leaving 8 bases between them. The CDR3 extends over 13 amino acids. Germline V gene data show CDR1 as SGHNT and CDR2 as YENEEA.

This clonotype was observed many times. The CDR3: CSVRLRGNQPQHF. The CDR3 coding sequence is TGCAGCGTTCGGCTTAGAGGCAATCAGCCCCAGCATTTT. J is TRBJ1-5 and V is TRBV29-1; D gene unclear. Germline CDR1 and CDR2: SQVTM and ANQGSEA. Trimming took off 5 bases at V and 2 bases at J, with 10 bases between the two ends. The CDR3 has 13 amino acids.

This clonotype appeared many times. The chain carries TRBV12-3 or TRBV12-4 and TRBJ2-2; TRBD1 matches at 8 bases. Trimming removed 2 bases from V and 5 bases from J; junction bases left unmatched: 7. The CDR3 extends over 16 amino acids. CDR3 sequence (DNA): TGTGCCAGCAGTTTAAGTAGGACAGGGTGGACCGGGGAGCTGTTTTTT. Its protein is CASSLSRTGWTGELFF.

The chain is built from TRBV28 and TRBJ2-1, with 13 positions matching TRBD2. Germline-derived CDR1 and CDR2 are MDHEN and SYDVKM. Unmatched junction bases numbered 12, after V lost 5 bases and J lost 2 bases. This CDR3 region has 19 residues. In DNA, the CDR3 is TGTGCCAGCAGTCACCCATCCTCGGGACTAGCGGGACCCTACAATGAGCAGTTCTTC. This encodes CASSHPSSGLAGPYNEQFF. The full variable domain, rest sourced from reference TRBV28 and TRBJ2-1, is DVKVTQSSRYLVKRTGEKVFLECVQDMDHENMFWYRQDPGLGLRLIYFSYDVKMKEKGDIPEGYSVSREKKERFSLILESASTNQTSMYLCASSHPSSGLAGPYNEQFFGPGTRLTVL.

The V call is TRBV20-1, the J call TRBJ2-5; D is unclear. Trimming left V 6 bases short and J 7 bases short, with 15 bases between. CDR1 and CDR2 (germline): DFQATT, SNEGSKA (reference sequence). The CDR3 spans 12 residues. CDR3 sequence (DNA): TGCAGTGCCGCCCCGTCGGCTGGGACCCAGTACTTC. Translated: CSAAPSAGTQYF.

Comments on this clonotype: An end of the junction does not agree with germline; a read error may underlie this. This rearrangement joins TRBV7-9 to TRBJ2-1; a possible D gene is TRBD2 (5 bases). Germline V gene sequence: CDR1 SEHNR, CDR2 FQNEAQ (reference sequence). The CDR3 loop spans 16 amino acids. CDR3 sequence reads: CASSLEDFGAINQQFF. CDR3 DNA: TGTGCCAGCAGCTTAGAGGACTTCGGCGCGATCAATCAGCAGTTCTTC.

This clonotype was counted a few times. The rearrangement links TRBV6-2 or TRBV6-3 to TRBJ2-5, with TRBD2 matching 10 bases. The CDR3 is made up of 16 amino acids. Unmatched junction bases numbered 8, after V lost 6 bases and J lost 1 base. CDR1 is MNHEY and CDR2 is SVGEGT in the germline V gene. The CDR3 region has the DNA TGTGCCAGCAGGGACCGACTAGCGGGCCCCCAAGAGACCCAGTACTTC. Its translation: CASRDRLAGPQETQYF.

This clonotype was picked up a small number of times. The rearrangement uses TRBV15 and TRBJ2-3; 11 bases line up with TRBD2. The germline V gene encodes CDR1 LNHNV and CDR2 YYDKDF (reference sequence). The CDR3 loop spans 16 amino acids. With V trimmed by 4 bases and J by 2 bases, 5 bases remained unmatched. In nucleotides, the CDR3 is TGTGCCACCAGCACCCATAGCGGGAGGGCCACAGATACGCAGTATTTT. It encodes CATSTHSGRATDTQYF.

This clonotype was counted only a few times. The V gene is TRBV28, the J gene TRBJ2-7; D gene ambiguous. Trimming removed 5 bases from V and 2 bases from J, with 19 bases in between. Germline CDR1 MDHEN, CDR2 SYDVKM. This CDR3 is 16 amino acids long. As DNA, the CDR3 is TGTGCCAGCAGTCTTTACAGCTTGATACCGCCCTACGAGCAGTACTTC. Protein: CASSLYSLIPPYEQYF.

This clonotype has a count of ten or more. V usage is TRBV9 and J usage is TRBJ2-1, with 9 bases matching TRBD2. Germline CDR1 is SGDLS and CDR2 is YYNGEE. Trimming removed 3 bases from V and 6 bases from J; junction bases left unmatched: 1. This CDR3 is built from 13 residues. CDR3 sequence (DNA): TGTGCCAGCAGCGGTAGCGGGAGCAATGAGCAGTTCTTC. Its translation: CASSGSGSNEQFF.

The genes are TRBV5-1 and TRBJ2-6; no reliable D call. V lost 3 bases, J lost 0 bases, and 10 bases lay in between. This CDR3 comprises 16 residues. Germline assignment: CDR1 SGHRS and CDR2 YFSETQ. The CDR3 protein is CASSSKAGSGANVLTF. DNA of the CDR3: TGCGCCAGCAGCTCCAAAGCCGGCTCTGGGGCCAACGTCCTGACTTTC. The variable domain in full, completed from reference TRBV5-1 and TRBJ2-6, reads KAGVTQTPRYLIKTRGQQVTLSCSPISGHRSVSWYQQTPGQGLQFLFEYFSETQRNKGNFPGRFSGRQFSNSRSEMNVSTLELGDSALYLCASSSKAGSGANVLTFGAGSRLTVL.

At least ten counts were recorded for this clonotype. The chain couples TRBV5-1 to TRBJ2-5; D unresolved. The V and J ends lost 4 bases and 5 bases respectively, with 6 bases between them. CDR1 and CDR2 (germline): SGHRS, YFSETQ. This CDR3 comprises 11 residues. CDR3 nucleotide sequence: TGCGCCAGCAGCGACGGGGAGACCCAGTACTTC. It encodes CASSDGETQYF.